The rows below give T cell receptor beta chains drawn from one sample of a study of blood T cells in healthy people across ages. One entry per CDR3 protein, called by TCRdb with MiXCR from the 5' RACE reads. The table lists approximately 900,000 distinct CDR3 sequences, just under 30% of them singletons. The same specimen was also included in a second study, on T cells of mothers and their children.

Sequenced material: blood. The receptors come from a woman in her 40s in good health. Each CDR3 is given with its conserved first and last residue. The D gene is left open where the match is weak. Part of the rows lack a size; the others show once, few, many or a class for expanded clones.

v_call	d_call	clone_size	j_call	cdr3_aa	cdr3_nt
TRBV20-1	NA	few	TRBJ2-1	CSARGEGSSSYNEQFF	TGCAGTGCTAGAGGTGAAGGGAGTAGCTCCTACAATGAGCAGTTCTTC
TRBV10-3	TRBD1	NA	TRBJ2-1	CAIGTGAHNEQFF	TGTGCCATCGGAACAGGGGCCCACAATGAGCAGTTCTTC
TRBV6-2/TRBV6-3	NA	many	TRBJ2-7	CASSYSRDYEQYF	TGTGCCAGCAGTTACAGCAGGGACTACGAGCAGTACTTC
TRBV6-1	TRBD2	few	TRBJ2-1	CASRTSGGGGYNEQFF	TGTGCCAGCAGGACCAGCGGGGGGGGAGGGTACAATGAGCAGTTCTTC
TRBV7-2	TRBD1	NA	TRBJ2-1	CASSLYGTGDYNEQFF	TGTGCCAGCAGCTTATATGGGACAGGGGACTACAATGAGCAGTTCTTC
TRBV6-6	TRBD1	NA	TRBJ1-1	CASSLRTGATEAFF	TGTGCCAGCAGTCTCCGGACAGGGGCCACTGAAGCTTTCTTT
TRBV7-9	NA	NA	TRBJ2-2	CASSLDRSGELFF	TGTGCCAGCAGCTTAGACAGGTCCGGGGAGCTGTTTTTT
TRBV7-2	NA	few	TRBJ1-2	CASSLIPNYGYTF	TGTGCCAGCAGCTTGATACCTAACTATGGCTACACCTTC
TRBV7-9	NA	NA	TRBJ2-1	CAGSLPEWTWSDNEQFF	TGTGCCGGCAGCCTACCTGAATGGACCTGGTCCGACAATGAGCAGTTCTTC
TRBV28	TRBD2	NA	TRBJ2-7	CASSQGRVGAYEQYF	TGTGCCAGCAGTCAAGGGAGGGTAGGGGCGTACGAGCAGTACTTC
TRBV7-2	TRBD2	NA	TRBJ2-1	CASSARLILVAGTNYNEQFF	TGTGCCAGCAGCGCCCGTTTAATCCTGGTAGCGGGGACTAATTACAATGAGCAGTTCTTC
TRBV5-1	TRBD1	NA	TRBJ1-5	CASSLDGQANQPQHF	TGCGCCAGCAGCTTGGACGGACAGGCCAATCAGCCCCAGCATTTT
TRBV5-4	NA	many	TRBJ1-1	CASSTGTVNTEAFF	TGTGCCAGCAGCACGGGGACCGTGAACACTGAAGCTTTCTTT
TRBV3-1	NA	NA	TRBJ1-4	CASSQDWANEKLFF	TGTGCCAGCAGCCAAGATTGGGCGAATGAAAAACTGTTTTTT
TRBV5-1	NA	NA	TRBJ2-7	CASSTPRLGYNEQYF	TGCGCCAGCAGCACACCACGCCTAGGCTACAATGAGCAGTACTTC
TRBV7-2	NA	NA	TRBJ2-5	CASSPVSAETQYF	TGTGCCAGCAGCCCTGTCAGCGCCGAGACCCAGTACTTC
TRBV29-1	NA	few	TRBJ1-2	CSSSTGDGYTF	TGCAGCTCGTCAACGGGGGATGGCTACACCTTC
TRBV24-1	TRBD1	NA	TRBJ1-2	CATSDSRQGFYGYTF	TGTGCCACCAGTGACTCGAGACAGGGCTTCTATGGCTACACCTTC
TRBV27	NA	many	TRBJ2-7	CARRRAKSYEQYF	TGTGCCCGCCGCAGGGCTAAAAGCTACGAGCAGTACTTC
TRBV6-2/TRBV6-3	TRBD1	NA	TRBJ2-7	CASSHDPGTAFYEQYF	TGTGCCAGCAGTCACGACCCCGGGACAGCCTTCTACGAGCAGTACTTC
TRBV7-2	NA	NA	TRBJ1-2	CASSLGAGNGYTF	TGTGCCAGCAGCTTAGGGGCAGGGAATGGCTACACCTTC
TRBV5-1	TRBD2	NA	TRBJ2-3	CASSLEGLAGPGSTDTQYF	TGCGCCAGCAGCTTGGAAGGACTAGCGGGGCCGGGCAGCACAGATACGCAGTATTTT
TRBV12-3/TRBV12-4	NA	once	TRBJ1-5	CASSLAGWRNQPQHF	TGTGCCAGCAGTTTAGCCGGATGGAGGAATCAGCCCCAGCATTTT
TRBV5-1	NA	NA	TRBJ1-1	CASSISTAPNTEAFF	TGCGCCAGCAGCATTTCGACAGCTCCGAACACTGAAGCTTTCTTT
TRBV20-1	NA	NA	TRBJ1-5	CSASTLNSNRPQHF	TGCAGTGCTAGTACCCTTAATAGCAATCGGCCCCAGCATTTT
TRBV7-8	NA	NA	TRBJ2-3	CASSLLYGGTDTQYF	TGTGCCAGCAGCTTATTGTATGGGGGCACAGATACGCAGTATTTT
TRBV10-3	NA	many	TRBJ1-2	CAISESKGTNYGYTF	TGTGCCATCAGTGAGTCGAAGGGCACCAACTATGGCTACACCTTC
TRBV4-3	NA	many	TRBJ2-7	CASSQVRTSYEQYF	TGCGCCAGCAGCCAAGTGAGGACCTCCTACGAGCAGTACTTC
TRBV7-2	NA	NA	TRBJ1-5	CASSLVTDNQPQHF	TGTGCCAGCAGCTTAGTCACGGACAATCAGCCCCAGCATTTT
TRBV29-1	NA	few	TRBJ2-1	CSGERTSNEQFF	TGCAGCGGTGAGCGGACTTCGAATGAGCAGTTCTTC
TRBV5-1	NA	few	TRBJ2-3	CASSSGGSDTQYF	TGCGCCAGCAGCTCTGGAGGCTCAGATACGCAGTATTTT
TRBV7-9	NA	few	TRBJ2-1	CASVEGSSYNEQFF	TGTGCCAGCGTGGAGGGGAGCTCCTACAATGAGCAGTTCTTC
TRBV12-3/TRBV12-4	NA	NA	TRBJ1-5	CASSFGGGQPPHF	TGTGCCAGCAGTTTTGGGGGGGGTCAGCCCCCGCATTTT
TRBV7-2	NA	NA	TRBJ2-3	CASSSRVTQYF	TGTGCCAGCAGCTCGAGGGTTACGCAGTATTTT
TRBV6-6	NA	NA	TRBJ2-3	CASRGGSSTDTQYF	TGTGCCAGCAGAGGGGGGTCTAGCACAGATACGCAGTATTTT
TRBV7-2	NA	few	TRBJ1-1	CASSFYRADEAFF	TGTGCCAGCAGCTTCTACAGGGCGGACGAGGCTTTCTTT